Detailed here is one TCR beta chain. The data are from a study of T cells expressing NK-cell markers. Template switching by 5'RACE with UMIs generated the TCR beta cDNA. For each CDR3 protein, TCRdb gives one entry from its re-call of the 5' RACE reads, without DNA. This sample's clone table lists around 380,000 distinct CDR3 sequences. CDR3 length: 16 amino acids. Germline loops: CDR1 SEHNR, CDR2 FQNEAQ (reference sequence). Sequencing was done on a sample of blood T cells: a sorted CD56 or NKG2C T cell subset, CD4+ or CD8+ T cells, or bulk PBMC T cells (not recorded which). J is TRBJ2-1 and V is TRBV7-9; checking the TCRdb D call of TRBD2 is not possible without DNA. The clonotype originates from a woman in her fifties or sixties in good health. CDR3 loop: CASSPIAGEPYNEQFF.